This note documents a single TCR beta chain sequence. Its antigen is still unknown. These data belong to a study of cytomegalovirus exposure and HLA in healthy donors. General study findings and limits: Both high specificity and high sensitivity reportedly marked the classifier's diagnosis of cytomegalovirus status. In a later analysis, TCR association rates varied by HLA locus: DRB1 most, HLA-C fewest. Among the CMV-associated chains, three were confirmed in vitro as specific for CMV antigens.

13 Jbeta primers and 60 Vbeta primers were used for the PCR. Sequenced by immunoSEQ multiplex PCR; TCRdb stores in-frame clones only, minus some. Seen here are about 130,000 clones, approximately 85% observed once, and the top ten hold about 6.7%. V was pared by 4 bases and J by 0 bases, with 14 bases of the junction left unmatched. This CDR3 region has 17 residues. Germline CDR1 GTSNPN, CDR2 SVGIG (reference sequence). The specimen sequenced was PBMCs. This clonotype originated in a woman aged 25 to 39 in good health and CMV-seropositive. The chain combines TRBV30 with TRBJ2-7; 8 nucleotides agree with TRBD1. DNA of the CDR3: TGTGCCTGGAATAGGGACAGGACGACCCAATCCTCCTACGAGCAGTACTTC. Translated: CAWNRDRTTQSSYEQYF.